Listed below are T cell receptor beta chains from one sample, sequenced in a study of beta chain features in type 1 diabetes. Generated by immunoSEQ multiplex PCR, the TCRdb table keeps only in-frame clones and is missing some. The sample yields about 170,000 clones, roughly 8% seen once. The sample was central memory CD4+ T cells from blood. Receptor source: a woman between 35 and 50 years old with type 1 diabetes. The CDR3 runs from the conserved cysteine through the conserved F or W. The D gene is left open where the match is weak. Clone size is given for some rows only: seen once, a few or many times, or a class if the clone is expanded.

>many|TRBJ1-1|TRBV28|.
CASSLRTSVILNTEAFF
TGTGCCAGCAGTCTCCGGACATCCGTTATCCTGAACACTGAAGCTTTCTTT
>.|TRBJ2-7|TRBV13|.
CASSPWEVFGEQYF
TGTGCCAGCAGCCCCTGGGAGGTGTTCGGAGAGCAGTACTTC
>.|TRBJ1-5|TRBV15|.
CATSRDVSGVGNQPQHF
TGTGCCACCAGCAGAGATGTGTCAGGCGTGGGCAATCAGCCCCAGCATTTT
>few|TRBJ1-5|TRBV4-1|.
CASSQGQYQPQHF
TGCGCCAGCAGCCAAGGGCAGTATCAGCCCCAGCATTTT
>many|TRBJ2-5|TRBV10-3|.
CAASRGETQYF
TGTGCCGCATCTCGGGGGGAGACCCAGTACTTC
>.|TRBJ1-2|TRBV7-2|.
CASSLEVGGGYTF
TGTGCCAGCAGCTTAGAAGTGGGGGGTGGCTACACCTTC
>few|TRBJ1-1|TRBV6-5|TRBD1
CASTDRGTEAFF
TGTGCCAGCACCGACAGGGGGACTGAAGCTTTCTTT
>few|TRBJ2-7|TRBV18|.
CASSPDSSGYEQYF
TGTGCCAGCTCACCGGACAGTTCGGGTTACGAGCAGTACTTC
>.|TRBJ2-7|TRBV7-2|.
CASSWQRGGNEQYF
TGTGCCAGCAGCTGGCAGAGGGGGGGAAACGAGCAGTACTTC
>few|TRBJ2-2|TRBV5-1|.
CASSLASDFTGELFF
TGCGCCAGCAGCTTGGCTAGTGATTTCACCGGGGAGCTGTTTTTT
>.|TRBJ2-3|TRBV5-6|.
CASSLDGGRDTQYF
TGTGCCAGCAGCTTGGATGGGGGGAGAGATACGCAGTATTTT